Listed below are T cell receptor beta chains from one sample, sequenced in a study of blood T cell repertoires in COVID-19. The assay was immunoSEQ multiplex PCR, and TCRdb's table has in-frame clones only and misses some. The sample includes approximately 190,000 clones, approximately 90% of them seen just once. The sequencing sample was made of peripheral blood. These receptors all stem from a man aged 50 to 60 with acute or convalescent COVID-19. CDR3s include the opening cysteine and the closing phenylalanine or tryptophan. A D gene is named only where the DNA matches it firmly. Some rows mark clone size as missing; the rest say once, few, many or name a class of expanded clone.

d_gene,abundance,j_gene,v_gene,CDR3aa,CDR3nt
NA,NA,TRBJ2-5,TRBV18,CASSPAQETQYF,TGTGCCAGCTCACCAGCGCAAGAGACCCAGTACTTC
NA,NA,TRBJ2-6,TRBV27,CASSPEGANVLTF,TGTGCCAGCAGTCCCGAGGGGGCCAACGTCCTGACTTTC
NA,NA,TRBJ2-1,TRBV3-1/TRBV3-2,CASTQGLGYNEQFF,TGTGCCAGCACCCAGGGACTCGGATACAATGAGCAGTTCTTC
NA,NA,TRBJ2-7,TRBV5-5,CASSLEGAPGYEQYF,TGTGCCAGCAGCTTGGAAGGGGCCCCGGGCTACGAGCAGTACTTC
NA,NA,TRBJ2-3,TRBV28,CASSFRDTQYF,TGTGCCAGCAGTTTCCGAGATACGCAGTATTTT
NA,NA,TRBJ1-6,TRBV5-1,CASSTTTESSPLHF,TGCGCCAGCAGTACTACGACCGAGAGTTCACCCCTCCACTTT
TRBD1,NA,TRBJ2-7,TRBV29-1,CSVATGTGGYEQYF,TGCAGCGTCGCAACGGGGACAGGGGGGTACGAGCAGTACTTC
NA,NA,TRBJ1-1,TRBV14,CASSPTPRLKREAFF,TGTGCCAGCAGCCCGACTCCTCGACTGAAAAGGGAAGCTTTCTTT
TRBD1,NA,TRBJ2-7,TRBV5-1,CASSLEGAGYEQYF,TGCGCCAGCAGCTTGGAGGGGGCCGGCTACGAGCAGTACTTC
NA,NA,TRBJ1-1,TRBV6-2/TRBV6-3,CASSIHEQGASVTEVFF,TGTGCCAGCAGTATCCATGAACAGGGAGCAAGTGTGACTGAAGTTTTCTTT
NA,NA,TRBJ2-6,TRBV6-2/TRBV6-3,CASSYEVFSGANVLTF,TGTGCCAGCAGTTACGAGGTCTTCTCTGGGGCCAACGTCCTGACTTTC
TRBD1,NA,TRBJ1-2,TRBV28,CASSLSSAGGRSGYTF,TGTGCCAGCAGTTTATCTTCAGCAGGGGGGAGGAGTGGCTACACCTTC
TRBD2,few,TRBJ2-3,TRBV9,CASSDRLAGGSWGTDTQYF,TGTGCCAGCAGCGATCGACTAGCGGGAGGTTCTTGGGGCACAGATACGCAGTATTTT
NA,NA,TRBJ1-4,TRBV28,CASSSSRSRRNEKLFF,TGTGCCAGCAGTTCCTCGAGGAGTAGACGTAATGAAAAACTGTTTTTT
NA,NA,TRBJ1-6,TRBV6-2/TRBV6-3,CASSYPVLGQSLHF,TGTGCCAGCAGTTACCCTGTTTTAGGACAGTCCCTCCACTTT
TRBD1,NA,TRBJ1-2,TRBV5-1,CASSLGDRRLNYGYTF,TGCGCCAGCAGCTTGGGGGACAGGCGTCTGAACTATGGCTACACCTTC
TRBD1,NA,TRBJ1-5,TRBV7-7,CASSLAYRGNQPQHF,TGTGCTAGCAGCTTAGCTTACAGGGGTAATCAGCCCCAGCATTTT
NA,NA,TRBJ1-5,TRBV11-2,CASSGGGGLWDQPQHF,TGTGCCAGCAGCGGAGGGGGAGGGCTCTGGGATCAGCCCCAGCATTTT
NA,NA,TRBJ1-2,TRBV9,CASSVGGSPYGYTF,TGTGCCAGCAGCGTAGGCGGGTCGCCGTATGGCTACACCTTC
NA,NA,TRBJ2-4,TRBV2,CASSVEEFRTKNIQYF,TGTGCCAGCAGTGTCGAGGAATTTAGAACCAAAAACATTCAGTACTTC
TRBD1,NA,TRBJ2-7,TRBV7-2,CASSQDRSSYEQYF,TGTGCCAGCAGCCAGGACAGGAGCTCCTACGAGCAGTACTTC
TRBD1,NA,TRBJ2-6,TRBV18,CASSPGQDNVLTF,TGTGCCAGCTCACCAGGACAGGATAACGTCCTGACTTTC
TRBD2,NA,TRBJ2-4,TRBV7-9,CASSPTAGGLDIQYF,TGTGCCAGCAGCCCGACCGCGGGGGGTCTTGACATTCAGTACTTC
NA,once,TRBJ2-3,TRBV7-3,CASSLKGGTDTQYF,TGTGCCAGCAGCTTAAAAGGGGGAACAGATACGCAGTATTTT
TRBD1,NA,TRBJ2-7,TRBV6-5,CASSPHRGYEQYF,TGTGCCAGCAGTCCTCACAGGGGTTACGAGCAGTACTTC
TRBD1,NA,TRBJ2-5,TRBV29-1,CSVRPDRGLETQYF,TGCAGCGTTAGGCCGGACAGGGGGTTGGAGACCCAGTACTTC
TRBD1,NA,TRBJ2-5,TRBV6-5,CASSKQGTGPGSQYF,TGTGCCAGCAGCAAACAGGGGACAGGGCCAGGGTCCCAGTACTTC